This TCR beta chain was captured by sequencing in a study of cytomegalovirus exposure and HLA in healthy donors. Findings and caveats of the study: Within a later analysis, the majority of CMV-associated TCR beta chains appeared HLA-restricted.

The study ran its PCR with 60 Vbeta and 13 Jbeta primers. Sequenced by immunoSEQ multiplex PCR; TCRdb stores in-frame clones only, minus some. This table holds 64,000 or so clones, roughly 67% found once. V lost 2 bases and J lost 3; bases outside the gene matches: 10. This CDR3 has 18 residues. Germline V gene data show CDR1 as LGHNA and CDR2 as YNFKEQ. With respect to this clone: Its antigen is currently unknown.

This chain uses TRBV4-2 with TRBJ2-2, with TRBD2 matching over 9 bases. This sequence originates from a man aged 40-55 years in good health and CMV-seropositive. The sequencing input was PBMCs. Here the CDR3 DNA reads TGTGCCAGCAGCCAACTTAGCGGGGGACCCCCCGACACCGGGGAGCTGTTTTTT. Its translation is CASSQLSGGPPDTGELFF.